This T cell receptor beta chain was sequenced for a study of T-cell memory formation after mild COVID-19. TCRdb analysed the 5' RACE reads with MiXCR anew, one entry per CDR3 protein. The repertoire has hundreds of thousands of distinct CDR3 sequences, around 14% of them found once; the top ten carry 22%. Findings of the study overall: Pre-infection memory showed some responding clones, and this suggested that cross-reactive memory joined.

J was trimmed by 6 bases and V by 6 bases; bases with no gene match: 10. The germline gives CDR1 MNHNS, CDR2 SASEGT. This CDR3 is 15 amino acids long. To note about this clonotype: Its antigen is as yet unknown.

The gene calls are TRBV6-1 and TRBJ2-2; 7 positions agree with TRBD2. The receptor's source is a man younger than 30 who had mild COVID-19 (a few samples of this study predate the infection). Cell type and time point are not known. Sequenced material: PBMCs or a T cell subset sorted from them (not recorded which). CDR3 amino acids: CASSRGRASAGELFF. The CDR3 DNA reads TGTGCCAGCAGCCGAGGGAGGGCCAGCGCCGGGGAGCTGTTTTTT.